Ten or more counts support the clone carrying this T cell receptor beta chain. Germline-derived CDR1 and CDR2 are LGHNA and YNFKEQ. The CDR3 has 15 residues. The junction had 8 bases not matched to a gene; V was cut back by 0 bases and J by 7 bases. This sample stems from a study of tumor and adjacent non-tumor tissue in lung cancer. About the research overall: Approximately 4 million productive TCRbeta reads were obtained per sample on average.

TCRbeta libraries were built with three rounds of nested PCR, modified from ARM-PCR. TCRdb independently ran MiXCR on the multiplex PCR reads; one entry per CDR3 protein. This repertoire shows 120,000 or so distinct CDR3 sequences, 66% found once; its top ten account for roughly 13%. No cell sorting was done before RNA was extracted from the tissue. Donors were chemotherapy-naive, newly diagnosed lung cancer surgical patients in China, August–late 2014. Input material: lung tumor tissue. V and J are TRBV4-2 and TRBJ1-1; 7 bases are shared with TRBD1. The receptor was isolated from a man aged 25-45 years with non-small cell lung cancer. The CDR3 DNA follows: TGTGCCAGCAGCCAAGATCTAAGGGGACAGCTTGAAGCTTTCTTT. Its protein is CASSQDLRGQLEAFF.